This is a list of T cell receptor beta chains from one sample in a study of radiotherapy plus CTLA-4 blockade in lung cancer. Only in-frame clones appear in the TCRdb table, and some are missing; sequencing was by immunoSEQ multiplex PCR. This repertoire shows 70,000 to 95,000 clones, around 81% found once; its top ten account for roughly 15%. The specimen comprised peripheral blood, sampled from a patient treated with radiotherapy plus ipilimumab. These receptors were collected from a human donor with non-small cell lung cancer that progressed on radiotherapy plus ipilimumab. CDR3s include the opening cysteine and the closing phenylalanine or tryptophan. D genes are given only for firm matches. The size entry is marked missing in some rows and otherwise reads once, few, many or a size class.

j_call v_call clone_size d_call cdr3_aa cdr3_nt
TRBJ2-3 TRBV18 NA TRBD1 CASSPPTGGAGVDTQYF TGTGCCAGCTCACCTCCGACAGGGGGTGCGGGAGTGGATACGCAGTATTTT
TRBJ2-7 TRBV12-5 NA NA CASGFGYEQYF TGTGCTAGTGGTTTTGGCTACGAGCAGTACTTC
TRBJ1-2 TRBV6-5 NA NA CAVKGSNYGYTF TGTGCCGTTAAAGGCAGTAACTATGGCTACACCTTC
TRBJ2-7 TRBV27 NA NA CASSLGPSLVEQYF TGTGCCAGCAGTTTAGGACCGTCCCTGGTCGAGCAGTACTTC
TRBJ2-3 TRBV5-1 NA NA CASFDRGGTDTQYF TGCGCCAGCTTTGACAGGGGAGGGACAGATACGCAGTATTTT
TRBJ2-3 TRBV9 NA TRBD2 CASSVQAGEIDTQYF TGTGCCAGCAGCGTCCAAGCGGGAGAGATAGATACGCAGTATTTT
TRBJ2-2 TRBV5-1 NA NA CASSLEGGLTGELFF TGCGCCAGCAGCTTGGAAGGGGGTTTGACCGGGGAGCTGTTTTTT
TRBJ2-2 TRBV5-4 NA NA CASSLAGGAGYLNGELFF TGTGCCAGCAGCTTGGCGGGGGGCGCGGGCTACTTGAACGGGGAGCTGTTTTTT
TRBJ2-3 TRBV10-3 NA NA CAIGESHPDTQYF TGTGCCATCGGCGAGAGTCACCCCGATACGCAGTATTTT
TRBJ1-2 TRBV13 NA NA CASGKDRGDYTF TGTGCCAGTGGAAAGGACCGGGGGGACTACACCTTC
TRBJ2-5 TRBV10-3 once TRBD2 CAISQGVSGEETQYF TGTGCCATCAGTCAAGGGGTTAGCGGGGAGGAGACCCAGTACTTC
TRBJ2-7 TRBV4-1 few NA CASSQVLGVYEQYF TGCGCCAGCAGCCAAGTACTGGGGGTCTACGAGCAGTACTTC
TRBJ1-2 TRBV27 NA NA CASSPVLGVRDYGYTF TGTGCCAGCAGCCCCGTTTTGGGGGTCAGAGACTATGGCTACACCTTC
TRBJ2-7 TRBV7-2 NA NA CASSLGTATVYEQYF TGTGCCAGCAGCTTAGGGACTGCTACGGTCTACGAGCAGTACTTC
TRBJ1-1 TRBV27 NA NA CASSLSPPVGVEAFF TGTGCCAGCAGTTTATCACCCCCCGTGGGGGTTGAAGCTTTCTTT
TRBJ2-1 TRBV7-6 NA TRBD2 CASSFMPLAGVAYNEQFF TGTGCCAGCAGCTTCATGCCCCTGGCGGGAGTAGCATACAATGAGCAGTTCTTC
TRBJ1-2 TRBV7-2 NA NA CASSTGYGYTF TGTGCCAGCAGCACAGGGTATGGCTACACCTTC
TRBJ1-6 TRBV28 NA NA CASTPPARGSPLHF TGTGCCAGCACCCCCCCGGCCCGCGGTTCACCCCTCCACTTT
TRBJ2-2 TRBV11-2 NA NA CASRYRDTGELFF TGTGCCAGCAGGTACCGCGACACCGGGGAGCTGTTTTTT
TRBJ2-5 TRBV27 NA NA CASREQGLQETQYF TGTGCCAGCAGGGAACAGGGCCTCCAAGAGACCCAGTACTTC
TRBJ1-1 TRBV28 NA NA CASNGPMNTEAFF TGTGCCAGCAACGGACCCATGAACACTGAAGCTTTCTTT
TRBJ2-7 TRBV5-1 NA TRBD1 CASSYRGPHEQYF TGCGCCAGCAGCTACAGGGGGCCCCACGAGCAGTACTTC
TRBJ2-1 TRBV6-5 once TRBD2 CASSWWEGSSYNEQFF TGTGCCAGCAGTTGGTGGGAGGGGAGCTCCTACAATGAGCAGTTCTTC
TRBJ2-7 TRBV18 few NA CASSPGGRRTYEQYF TGTGCCAGCTCACCCGGGGGCAGGAGAACCTACGAGCAGTACTTC
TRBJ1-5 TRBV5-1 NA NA CASSLRSNQPQHF TGCGCCAGCAGCTTGAGGAGCAATCAGCCCCAGCATTTT
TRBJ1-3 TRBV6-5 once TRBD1 CASSYSPGGGNTIYF TGTGCCAGCAGTTACTCCCCAGGGGGTGGAAACACCATATATTTT
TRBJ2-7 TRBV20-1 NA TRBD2 CSARLAGKYF TGCAGTGCCAGACTAGCGGGCAAGTACTTC
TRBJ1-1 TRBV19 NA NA CASSIRVTQLTEAFF TGTGCCAGTAGTATTCGGGTCACACAGCTGACTGAAGCTTTCTTT
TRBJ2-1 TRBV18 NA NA CASSPVYNEQFF TGTGCCAGCTCACCGGTATACAATGAGCAGTTCTTC
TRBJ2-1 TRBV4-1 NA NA CASSQDWIYNEQFF TGCGCCAGCAGCCAAGACTGGATCTACAATGAGCAGTTCTTC
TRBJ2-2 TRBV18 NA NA CASSENTGELFF TGTGCCAGCTCAGAGAACACCGGGGAGCTGTTTTTT
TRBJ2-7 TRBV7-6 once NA CASSSRPLDGFTGYEQYF TGTGCCAGCAGCTCTAGGCCCCTGGACGGGTTTACGGGATACGAGCAGTACTTC
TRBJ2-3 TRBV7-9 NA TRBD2 CASSLVRGTTDTQYF TGTGCCAGCAGCTTAGTGCGGGGGACCACAGATACGCAGTATTTT
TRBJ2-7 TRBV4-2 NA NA CASSQDFASSYEQYF TGTGCCAGCAGCCAAGATTTCGCCAGCTCCTACGAGCAGTACTTC
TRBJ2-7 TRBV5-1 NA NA CASSFDQYEQYF TGCGCCAGCAGCTTCGACCAATACGAGCAGTACTTC
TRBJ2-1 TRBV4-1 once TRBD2 CASSQASGGINEQFF TGCGCCAGCAGCCAAGCTAGCGGGGGCATCAATGAGCAGTTCTTC
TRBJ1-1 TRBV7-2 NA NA CASSWKTANTEAFF TGTGCCAGCAGCTGGAAGACAGCGAACACTGAAGCTTTCTTT
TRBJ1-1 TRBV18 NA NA CAGKGRDTEAFF TGTGCCGGGAAGGGACGGGACACTGAAGCTTTCTTT
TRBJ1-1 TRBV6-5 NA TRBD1 CASSYAGQVNTEAFF TGTGCCAGCAGTTACGCGGGACAGGTGAACACTGAAGCTTTCTTT
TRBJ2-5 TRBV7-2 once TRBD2 CASSFGAGGGETQYF TGTGCCAGCAGCTTTGGAGCGGGGGGAGGAGAGACCCAGTACTTC
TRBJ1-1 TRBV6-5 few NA CASRKQNTEAFF TGTGCCAGCAGAAAACAGAACACTGAAGCTTTCTTT
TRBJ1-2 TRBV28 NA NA CASSLAGNYGYTF TGTGCCAGCAGTTTAGCGGGTAACTATGGCTACACCTTC
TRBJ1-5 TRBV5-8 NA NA CASSSGRTQHF TGTGCCAGCAGCTCCGGGCGGACCCAGCATTTT
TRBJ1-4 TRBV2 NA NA CASSGGILGEKLFF TGTGCCAGCAGTGGGGGGATTTTGGGTGAAAAACTGTTTTTT
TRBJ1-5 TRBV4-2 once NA CASSQDLGVQPQHF TGTGCCAGCAGCCAAGATCTGGGGGTTCAGCCCCAGCATTTT
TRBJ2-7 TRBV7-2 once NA CASSPWAGVTYEQYF TGTGCCAGCAGCCCATGGGCAGGGGTGACTTACGAGCAGTACTTC
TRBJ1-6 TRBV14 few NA CASSQVYGGPLHF TGTGCCAGCAGCCAGGTTTATGGGGGGCCGCTCCACTTT
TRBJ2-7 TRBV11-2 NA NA CASSLEGIEGYEQYF TGTGCCAGCAGCTTAGAAGGTATAGAAGGCTACGAGCAGTACTTC
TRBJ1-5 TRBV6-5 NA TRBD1 CASSKGTVGNQPQHF TGTGCCAGCAGTAAAGGGACAGTAGGCAATCAGCCCCAGCATTTT
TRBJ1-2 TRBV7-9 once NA CASSLVSYRAYGYTF TGTGCCAGCAGCTTAGTATCATACAGGGCCTATGGCTACACCTTC
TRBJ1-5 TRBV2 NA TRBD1 CASSEASRDRGSNQPQHF TGTGCCAGCAGTGAAGCGAGTCGGGACAGGGGAAGCAATCAGCCCCAGCATTTT
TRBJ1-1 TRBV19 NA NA CASSMGGLPNTEAFF TGTGCCAGTAGTATGGGGGGCCTTCCGAACACTGAAGCTTTCTTT
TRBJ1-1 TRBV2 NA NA CASSETEYTEAFF TGTGCCAGCAGTGAAACGGAGTACACTGAAGCTTTCTTT
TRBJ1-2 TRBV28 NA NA CASRPTDLLTNYGYTF TGTGCCAGCAGACCTACGGACCTACTTACTAACTATGGCTACACCTTC